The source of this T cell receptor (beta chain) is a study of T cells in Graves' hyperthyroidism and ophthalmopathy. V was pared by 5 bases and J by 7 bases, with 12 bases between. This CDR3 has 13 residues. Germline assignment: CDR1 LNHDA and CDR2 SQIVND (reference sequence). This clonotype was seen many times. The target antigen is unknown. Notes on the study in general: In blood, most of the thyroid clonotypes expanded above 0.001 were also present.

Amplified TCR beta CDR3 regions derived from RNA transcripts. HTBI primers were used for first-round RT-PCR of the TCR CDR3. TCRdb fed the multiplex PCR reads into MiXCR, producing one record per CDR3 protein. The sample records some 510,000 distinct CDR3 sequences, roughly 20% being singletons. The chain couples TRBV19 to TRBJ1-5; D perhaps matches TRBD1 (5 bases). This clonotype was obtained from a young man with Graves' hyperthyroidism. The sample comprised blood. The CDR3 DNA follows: TGTGCCAGTAGTGGAGGGGAGTACCAGCCCCAGCATTTT. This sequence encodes CASSGGEYQPQHF.